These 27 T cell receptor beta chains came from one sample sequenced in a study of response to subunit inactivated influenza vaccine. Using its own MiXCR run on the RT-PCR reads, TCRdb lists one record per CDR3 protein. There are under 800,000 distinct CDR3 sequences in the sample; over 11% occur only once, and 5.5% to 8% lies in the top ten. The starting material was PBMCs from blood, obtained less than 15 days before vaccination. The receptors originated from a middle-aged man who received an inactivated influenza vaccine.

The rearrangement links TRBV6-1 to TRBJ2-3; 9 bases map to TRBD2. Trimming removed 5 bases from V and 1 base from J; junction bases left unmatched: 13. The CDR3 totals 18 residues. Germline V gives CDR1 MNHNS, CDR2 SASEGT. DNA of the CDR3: TGTGCCAGCAGTAGACTAGCGGTGTCCCTCACCCGCACAGATACGCAGTATTTT. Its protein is CASSRLAVSLTRTDTQYF.

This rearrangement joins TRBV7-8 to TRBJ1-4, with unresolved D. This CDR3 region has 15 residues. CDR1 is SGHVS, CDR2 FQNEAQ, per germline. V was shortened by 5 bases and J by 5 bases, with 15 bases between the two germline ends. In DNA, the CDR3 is TGTGCCAGCAGCATAGTGCCGGGATTAAATGAAAAACTGTTTTTT. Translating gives CASSIVPGLNEKLFF.

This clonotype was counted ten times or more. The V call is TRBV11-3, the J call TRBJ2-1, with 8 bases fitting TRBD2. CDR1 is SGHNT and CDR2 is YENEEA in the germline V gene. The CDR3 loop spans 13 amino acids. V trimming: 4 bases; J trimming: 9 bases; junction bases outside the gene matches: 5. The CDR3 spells CASSSGLASEQFF. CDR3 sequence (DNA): TGTGCCAGCAGCTCTGGACTAGCCAGTGAGCAGTTCTTC.

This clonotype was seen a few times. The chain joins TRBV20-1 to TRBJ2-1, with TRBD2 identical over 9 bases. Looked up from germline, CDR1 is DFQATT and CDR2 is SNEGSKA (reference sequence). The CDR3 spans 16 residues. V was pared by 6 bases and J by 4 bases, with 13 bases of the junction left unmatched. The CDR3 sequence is CSALSTLAGLYNEQFF. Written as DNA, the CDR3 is TGCAGTGCCCTATCGACCCTAGCGGGGTTATACAATGAGCAGTTCTTC.

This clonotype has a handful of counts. The CDR3 region has the DNA TGTGCCAGCAGCCGGGGACGCTACGGTCAGCCCCAGCATTTT. It specifies CASSRGRYGQPQHF. The chain joins TRBV7-2 to TRBJ1-5, with D maybe TRBD1 (5 bases). V lost 5 bases, J lost 6 bases, and 14 bases lay in between. Germline V gene data show CDR1 as SGHTA and CDR2 as FQGNSA. The CDR3 spans 14 residues. The whole variable domain, filled in from reference TRBV7-2 and TRBJ1-5, reads GAGVSQSPSNKVTEKGKDVELRCDPISGHTALYWYRQSLGQGLEFLIYFQGNSAPDKSGLPSDRFSAERTGGSVSTLTIQRTQQEDSAVYLCASSRGRYGQPQHFGDGTRLSIL.

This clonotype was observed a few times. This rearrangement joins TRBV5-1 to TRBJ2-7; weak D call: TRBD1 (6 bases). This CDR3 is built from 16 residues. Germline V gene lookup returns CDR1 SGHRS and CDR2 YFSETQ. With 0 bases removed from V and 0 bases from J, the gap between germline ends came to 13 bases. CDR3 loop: CASSLAGDKISYEQYF. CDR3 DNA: TGCGCCAGCAGCTTGGCAGGGGACAAGATCTCCTACGAGCAGTACTTC.

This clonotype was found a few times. The CDR3 region is CASSLRGARNSPLHF. The CDR3 DNA reads as TGTGCCAGCAGCCTCCGCGGGGCCCGTAATTCACCCCTCCACTTT. The chain is built from TRBV6-1 and TRBJ1-6; a possible D gene is TRBD1 (5 bases). In germline, CDR1 is MNHNS, CDR2 SASEGT. V was shortened by 6 bases and J by 6 bases, with 15 bases between the two germline ends. CDR3 length equals 15 residues.

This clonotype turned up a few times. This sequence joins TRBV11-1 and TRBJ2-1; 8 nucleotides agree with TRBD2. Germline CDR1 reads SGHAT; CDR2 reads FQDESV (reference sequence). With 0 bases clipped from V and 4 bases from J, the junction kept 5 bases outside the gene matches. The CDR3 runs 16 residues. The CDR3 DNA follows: TGTGCCAGCAGCTTAGCGACAGAGCGGGGGTACAATGAGCAGTTCTTC. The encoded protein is CASSLATERGYNEQFF.

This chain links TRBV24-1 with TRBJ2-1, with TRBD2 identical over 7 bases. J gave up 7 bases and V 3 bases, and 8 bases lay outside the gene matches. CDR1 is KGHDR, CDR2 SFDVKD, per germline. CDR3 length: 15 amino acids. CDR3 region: CATSDQAGQRNEQFF. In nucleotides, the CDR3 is TGTGCCACCAGTGATCAAGCGGGGCAAAGGAATGAGCAGTTCTTC.

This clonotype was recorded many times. This chain's CDR3 is CSVGDNSYEQYF. CDR3 coding DNA: TGCAGCGTTGGGGACAACTCCTACGAGCAGTACTTC. The chain carries TRBV29-1 and TRBJ2-7, with D possibly TRBD1 on 6 matching bases. V shed 4 bases and J shed 0 bases, with 7 bases lying between them. From germline, CDR1 is SQVTM and CDR2 ANQGSEA. The CDR3 is 12 residues long.

The CDR3 bases are TGTGCCAGCATTCGCCTAGCGGGGATCTACAATGAGCAGTTCTTC. This sequence encodes CASIRLAGIYNEQFF. The V call is TRBV27, the J call TRBJ2-1; 9 nucleotides agree with TRBD2. The CDR3 has 15 residues. The V gene end was trimmed by 7 bases and the J gene end by 3 bases; junction bases not matched to a gene: 7. Germline V gene lookup returns CDR1 MNHEY and CDR2 SMNVEV (reference sequence).

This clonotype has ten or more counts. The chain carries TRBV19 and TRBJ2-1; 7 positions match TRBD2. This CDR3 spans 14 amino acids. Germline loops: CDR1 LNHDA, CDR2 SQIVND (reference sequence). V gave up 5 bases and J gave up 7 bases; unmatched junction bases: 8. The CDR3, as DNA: TGTGCCAGTAGTTCCTCCGGACTAGGAAATGAGCAGTTCTTC. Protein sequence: CASSSSGLGNEQFF.

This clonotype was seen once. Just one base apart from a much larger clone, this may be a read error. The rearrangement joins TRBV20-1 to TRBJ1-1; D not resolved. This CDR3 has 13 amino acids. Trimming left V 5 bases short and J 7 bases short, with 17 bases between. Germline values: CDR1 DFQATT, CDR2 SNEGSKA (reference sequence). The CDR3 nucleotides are TGCAGTGCTCCGTTTCAGTACATCGGTGAAGCTTTCTTT. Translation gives CSAPFQYIGEAFF.

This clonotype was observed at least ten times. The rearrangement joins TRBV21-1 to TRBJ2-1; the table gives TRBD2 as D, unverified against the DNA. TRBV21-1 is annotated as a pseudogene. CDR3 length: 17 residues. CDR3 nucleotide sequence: TGTGCCAGCAGCTATAGGACTAGCGGGGCCTTAAACAATGAGCAGTTCTTC. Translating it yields CASSYRTSGALNNEQFF.

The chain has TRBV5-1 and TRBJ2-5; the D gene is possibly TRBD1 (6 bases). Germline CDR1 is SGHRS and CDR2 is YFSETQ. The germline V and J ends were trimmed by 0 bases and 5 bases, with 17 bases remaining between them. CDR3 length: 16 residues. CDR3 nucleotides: TGCGCCAGCAGCTTGGGCCCACAGGGTATAGCGGAGACCCAGTACTTC. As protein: CASSLGPQGIAETQYF.

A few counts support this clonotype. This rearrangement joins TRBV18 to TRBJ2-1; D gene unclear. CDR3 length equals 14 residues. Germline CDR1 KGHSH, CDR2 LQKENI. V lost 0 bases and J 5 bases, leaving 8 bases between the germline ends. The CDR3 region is CASSPPARNNEQFF. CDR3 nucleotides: TGTGCCAGCTCACCACCGGCTAGAAACAATGAGCAGTTCTTC.

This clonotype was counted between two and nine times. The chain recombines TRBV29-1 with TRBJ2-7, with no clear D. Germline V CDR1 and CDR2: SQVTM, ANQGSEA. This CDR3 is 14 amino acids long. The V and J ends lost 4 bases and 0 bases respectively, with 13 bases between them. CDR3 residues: CSVGWNLRSYEQYF. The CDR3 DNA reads TGCAGCGTTGGATGGAACCTTCGCTCCTACGAGCAGTACTTC.

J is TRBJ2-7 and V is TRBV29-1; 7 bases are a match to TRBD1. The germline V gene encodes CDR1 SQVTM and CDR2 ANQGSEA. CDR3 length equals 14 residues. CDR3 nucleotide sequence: TGCAGATCACCTGGACAGGTTCCCTCCTACGAGCAGTACTTC. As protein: CRSPGQVPSYEQYF.

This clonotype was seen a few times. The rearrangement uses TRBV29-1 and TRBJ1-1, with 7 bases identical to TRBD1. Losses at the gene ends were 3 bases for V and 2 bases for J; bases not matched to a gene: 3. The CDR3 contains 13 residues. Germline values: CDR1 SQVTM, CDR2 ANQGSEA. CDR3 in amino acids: CSVEWDRNTEAFF. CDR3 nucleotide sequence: TGCAGCGTTGAGTGGGACAGAAACACTGAAGCTTTCTTT.

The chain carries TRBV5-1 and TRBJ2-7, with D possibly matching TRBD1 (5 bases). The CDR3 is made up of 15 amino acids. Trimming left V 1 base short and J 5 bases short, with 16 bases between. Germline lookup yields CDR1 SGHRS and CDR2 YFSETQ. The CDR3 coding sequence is TGCGCCAGCAGCTTGTTGGCAGGGTCTCCAGACGAGCAGTACTTC. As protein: CASSLLAGSPDEQYF.

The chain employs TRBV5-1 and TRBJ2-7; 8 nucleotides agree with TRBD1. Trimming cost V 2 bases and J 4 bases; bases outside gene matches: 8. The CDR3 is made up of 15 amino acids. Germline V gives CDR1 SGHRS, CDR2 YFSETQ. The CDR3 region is CASSLQGDNNYEQYF. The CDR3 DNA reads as TGCGCCAGCAGCTTACAGGGGGATAATAATTACGAGCAGTACTTC.

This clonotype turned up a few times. The CDR3 sequence: CASSLPGGSGGSNEQFF. The CDR3 coding sequence is TGTGCCAGCAGCCTGCCCGGTGGTAGCGGGGGGAGCAATGAGCAGTTCTTC. The rearrangement joins TRBV7-9 to TRBJ2-1; TRBD2 matches at 10 bases. CDR3 length: 17 residues. After removal of 5 bases from V and 6 bases from J, the junction contained 13 bases not matched to a gene. The germline V gene has CDR1 SEHNR and CDR2 FQNEAQ (reference sequence). Full variable domain (missing parts from reference TRBV7-9 and TRBJ2-1): DTGVSQNPRHKITKRGQNVTFRCDPISEHNRLYWYRQTLGQGPEFLTYFQNEAQLEKSRLLSDRFSAERPKGSFSTLEIQRTEQGDSAMYLCASSLPGGSGGSNEQFFGPGTRLTVL.

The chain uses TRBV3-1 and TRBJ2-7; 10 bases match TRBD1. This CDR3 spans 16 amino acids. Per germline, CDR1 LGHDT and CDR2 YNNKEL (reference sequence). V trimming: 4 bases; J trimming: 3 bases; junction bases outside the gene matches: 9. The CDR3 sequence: CASSPARDRGRYEQYF. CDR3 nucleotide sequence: TGTGCCAGCAGCCCAGCCCGGGACAGGGGACGCTACGAGCAGTACTTC.

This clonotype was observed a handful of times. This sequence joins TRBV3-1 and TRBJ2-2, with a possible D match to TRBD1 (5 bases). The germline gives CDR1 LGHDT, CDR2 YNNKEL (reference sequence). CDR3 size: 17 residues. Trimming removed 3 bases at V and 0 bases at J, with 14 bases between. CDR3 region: CASSHPLTAANTGELFF. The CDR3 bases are TGTGCCAGCAGCCACCCGTTGACAGCCGCGAACACCGGGGAGCTGTTTTTT. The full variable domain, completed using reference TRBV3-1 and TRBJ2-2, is DTAVSQTPKYLVTQMGNDKSIKCEQNLGHDTMYWYKQDSKKFLKIMFSYNNKELIINETVPNRFSPKSPDKAHLNLHINSLELGDSAVYFCASSHPLTAANTGELFFGEGSRLTVL.

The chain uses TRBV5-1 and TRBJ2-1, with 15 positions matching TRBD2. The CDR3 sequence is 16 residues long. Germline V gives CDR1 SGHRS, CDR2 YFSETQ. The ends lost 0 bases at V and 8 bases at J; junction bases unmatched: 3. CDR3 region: CASSLGTSGRVHEQFF. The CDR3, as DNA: TGCGCCAGCAGCTTGGGGACTAGCGGGAGGGTCCATGAGCAGTTCTTC. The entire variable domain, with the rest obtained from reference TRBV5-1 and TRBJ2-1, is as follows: KAGVTQTPRYLIKTRGQQVTLSCSPISGHRSVSWYQQTPGQGLQFLFEYFSETQRNKGNFPGRFSGRQFSNSRSEMNVSTLELGDSALYLCASSLGTSGRVHEQFFGPGTRLTVL.

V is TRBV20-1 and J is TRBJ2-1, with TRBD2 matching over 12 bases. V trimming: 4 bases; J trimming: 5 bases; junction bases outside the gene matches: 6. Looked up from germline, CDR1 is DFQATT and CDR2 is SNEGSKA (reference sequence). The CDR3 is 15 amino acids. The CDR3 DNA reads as TGCAGTGCTAAACGGACTAGCGGGGCCCACAATGAGCAGTTCTTC. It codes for CSAKRTSGAHNEQFF.

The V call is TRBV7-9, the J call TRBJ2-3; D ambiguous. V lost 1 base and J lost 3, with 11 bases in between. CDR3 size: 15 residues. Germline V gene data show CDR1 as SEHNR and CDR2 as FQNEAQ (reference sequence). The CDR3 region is CASSLDFSKTDTQYF. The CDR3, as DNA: TGTGCCAGCAGCTTAGACTTCAGTAAAACAGATACGCAGTATTTT.